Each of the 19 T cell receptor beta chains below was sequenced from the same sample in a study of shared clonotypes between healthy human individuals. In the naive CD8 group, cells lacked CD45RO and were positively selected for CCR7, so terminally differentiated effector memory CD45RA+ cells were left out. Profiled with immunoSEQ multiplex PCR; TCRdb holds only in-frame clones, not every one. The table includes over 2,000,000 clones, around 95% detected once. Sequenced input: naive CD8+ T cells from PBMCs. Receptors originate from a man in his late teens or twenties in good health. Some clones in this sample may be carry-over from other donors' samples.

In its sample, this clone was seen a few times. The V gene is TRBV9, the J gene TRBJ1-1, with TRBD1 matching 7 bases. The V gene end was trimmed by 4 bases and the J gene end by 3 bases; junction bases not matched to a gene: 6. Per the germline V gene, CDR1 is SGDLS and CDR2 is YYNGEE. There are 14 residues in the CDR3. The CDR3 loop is CASSTARGDTEAFF. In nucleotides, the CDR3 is TGTGCCAGCAGCACCGCCAGGGGGGACACTGAAGCTTTCTTT.

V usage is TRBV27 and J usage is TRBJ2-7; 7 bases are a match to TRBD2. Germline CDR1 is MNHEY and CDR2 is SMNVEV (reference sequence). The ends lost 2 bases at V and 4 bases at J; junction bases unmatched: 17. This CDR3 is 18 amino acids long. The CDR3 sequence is CASSLRSSGIPLPYEQYF. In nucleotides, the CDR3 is TGTGCCAGCAGTTTAAGATCCAGCGGGATCCCCTTACCGTACGAGCAGTACTTC.

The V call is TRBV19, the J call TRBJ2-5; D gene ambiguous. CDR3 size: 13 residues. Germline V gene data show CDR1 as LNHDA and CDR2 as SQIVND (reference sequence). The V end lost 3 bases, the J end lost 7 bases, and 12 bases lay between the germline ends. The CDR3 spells CASSIRVPGTQYF. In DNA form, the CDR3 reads TGTGCCAGTAGTATTCGAGTCCCAGGGACCCAGTACTTC.

DNA for the CDR3: TGTGCCAGCAGTTCAAGAAGGGACAATGGAAACACCATATATTTT. Its translation is CASSSRRDNGNTIYF. V usage is TRBV14 and J usage is TRBJ1-3; maybe TRBD1 (6 bases). This CDR3 region has 15 residues. The ends were cut back, 6 bases at V and 3 bases at J, with 15 bases in the middle. Germline CDR1 reads SGHDN; CDR2 reads FVKESK.

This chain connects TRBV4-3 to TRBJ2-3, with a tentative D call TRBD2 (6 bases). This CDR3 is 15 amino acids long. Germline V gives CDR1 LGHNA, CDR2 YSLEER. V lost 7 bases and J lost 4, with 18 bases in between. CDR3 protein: CASTSRGGAADTQYF. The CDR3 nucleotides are TGCGCCAGCACCTCCCGAGGCGGGGCTGCAGATACGCAGTATTTT.

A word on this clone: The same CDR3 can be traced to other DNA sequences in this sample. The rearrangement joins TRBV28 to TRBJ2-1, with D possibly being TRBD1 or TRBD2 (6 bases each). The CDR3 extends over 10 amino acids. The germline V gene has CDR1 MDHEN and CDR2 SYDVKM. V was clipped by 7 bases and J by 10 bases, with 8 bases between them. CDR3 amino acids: CASMGGEQFF. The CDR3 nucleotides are TGTGCCAGCATGGGGGGCGAGCAGTTCTTC.

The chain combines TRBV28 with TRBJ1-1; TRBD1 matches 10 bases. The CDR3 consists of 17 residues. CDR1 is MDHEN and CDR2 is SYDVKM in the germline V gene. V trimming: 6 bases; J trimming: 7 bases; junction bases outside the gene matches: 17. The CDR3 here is CASRGAEVPGQGIEAFF. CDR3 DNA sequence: TGTGCCAGCAGGGGGGCTGAGGTTCCGGGACAGGGGATTGAAGCTTTCTTT.

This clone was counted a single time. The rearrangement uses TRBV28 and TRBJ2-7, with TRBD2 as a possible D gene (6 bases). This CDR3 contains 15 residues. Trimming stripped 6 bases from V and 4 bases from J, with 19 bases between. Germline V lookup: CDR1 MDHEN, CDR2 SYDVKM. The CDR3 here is CASSRPRRGWYEQYF. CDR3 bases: TGTGCCAGCAGCCGGCCTCGCCGGGGGTGGTACGAGCAGTACTTC.

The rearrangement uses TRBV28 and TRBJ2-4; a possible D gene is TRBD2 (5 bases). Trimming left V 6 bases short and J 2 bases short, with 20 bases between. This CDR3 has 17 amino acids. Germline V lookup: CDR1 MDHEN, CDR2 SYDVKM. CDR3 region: CASRPGLRAAPKNIQYF. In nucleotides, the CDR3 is TGTGCCAGCAGACCCGGGCTGAGGGCCGCTCCCAAAAACATTCAGTACTTC.

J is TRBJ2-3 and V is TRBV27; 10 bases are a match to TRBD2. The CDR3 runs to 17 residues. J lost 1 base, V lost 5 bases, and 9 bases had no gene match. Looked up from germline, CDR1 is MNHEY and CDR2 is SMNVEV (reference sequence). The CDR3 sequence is CASSQSSGTSGTDTQYF. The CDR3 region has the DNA TGTGCCAGCAGTCAATCCTCAGGGACTAGCGGCACAGATACGCAGTATTTT.

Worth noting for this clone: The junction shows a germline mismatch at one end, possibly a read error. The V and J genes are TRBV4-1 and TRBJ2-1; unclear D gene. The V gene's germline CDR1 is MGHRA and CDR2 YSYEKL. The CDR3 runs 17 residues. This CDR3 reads CASSHDEESPSFNEQFF. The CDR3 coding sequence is TGCGCCAGCAGCCACGATGAGGAAAGCCCATCCTTCAATGAGCAGTTCTTC.

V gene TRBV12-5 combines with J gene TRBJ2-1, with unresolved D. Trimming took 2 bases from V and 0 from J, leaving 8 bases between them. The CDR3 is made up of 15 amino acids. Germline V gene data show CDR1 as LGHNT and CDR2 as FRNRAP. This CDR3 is CASGLQRISYNEQFF. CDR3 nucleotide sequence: TGTGCTAGTGGTTTGCAGCGCATCTCCTACAATGAGCAGTTCTTC.

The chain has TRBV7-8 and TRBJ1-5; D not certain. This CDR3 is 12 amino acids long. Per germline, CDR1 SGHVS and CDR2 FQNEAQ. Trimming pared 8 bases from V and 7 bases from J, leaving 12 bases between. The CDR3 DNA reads TGTGCCAGCTCAAACGGGAGGCAGCCCCAGCATTTT. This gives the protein CASSNGRQPQHF. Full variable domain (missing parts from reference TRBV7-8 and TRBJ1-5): GAGVSQSPRYKVAKRGQDVALRCDPISGHVSLFWYQQALGQGPEFLTYFQNEAQLDKSGLPSDRFFAERPEGSVSTLKIQRTQQEDSAVYLCASSNGRQPQHFGDGTRLSIL.

CDR3 DNA sequence: TGTGCCAGCAGCTTAGGGACAGGGGGCCGATTTTATGGCTACACCTTC. This translates into CASSLGTGGRFYGYTF. This sequence joins TRBV11-2 and TRBJ1-2, with 11 positions matching TRBD1. This CDR3 is 16 amino acids long. V trimming: 1 base; J trimming: 5 bases; junction bases outside the gene matches: 6. In germline, CDR1 is SGHAT, CDR2 FQNNGV.

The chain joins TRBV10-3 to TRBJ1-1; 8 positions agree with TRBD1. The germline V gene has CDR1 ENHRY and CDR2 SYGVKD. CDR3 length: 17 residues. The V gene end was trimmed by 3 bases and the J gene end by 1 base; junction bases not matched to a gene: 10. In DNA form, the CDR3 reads TGTGCCATCAGTGATTGGGGACAGGAGCGCGCGAACACTGAAGCTTTCTTT. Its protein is CAISDWGQERANTEAFF.

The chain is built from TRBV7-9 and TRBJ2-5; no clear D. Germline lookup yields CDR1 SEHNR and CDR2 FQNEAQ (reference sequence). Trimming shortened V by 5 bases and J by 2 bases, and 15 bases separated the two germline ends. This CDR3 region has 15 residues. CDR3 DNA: TGTGCCAGCAGCGCCACCGGGCTCCTACAAGAGACCCAGTACTTC. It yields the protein CASSATGLLQETQYF. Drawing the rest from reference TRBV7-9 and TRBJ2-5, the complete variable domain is DTGVSQNPRHKITKRGQNVTFRCDPISEHNRLYWYRQTLGQGPEFLTYFQNEAQLEKSRLLSDRFSAERPKGSFSTLEIQRTEQGDSAMYLCASSATGLLQETQYFGPGTRLLVL.

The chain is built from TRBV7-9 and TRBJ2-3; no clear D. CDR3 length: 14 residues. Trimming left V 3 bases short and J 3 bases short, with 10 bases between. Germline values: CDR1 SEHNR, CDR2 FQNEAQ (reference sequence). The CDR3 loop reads CASSFHRATDTQYF. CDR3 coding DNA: TGTGCCAGCAGCTTTCACCGAGCAACAGATACGCAGTATTTT.

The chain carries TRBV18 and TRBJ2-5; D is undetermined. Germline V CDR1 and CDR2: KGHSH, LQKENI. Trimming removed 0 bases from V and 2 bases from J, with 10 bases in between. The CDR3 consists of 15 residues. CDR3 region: CASSPPWAEQETQYF. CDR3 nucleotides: TGTGCCAGCTCACCACCGTGGGCAGAGCAAGAGACCCAGTACTTC. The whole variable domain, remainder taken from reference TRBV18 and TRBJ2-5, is NAGVMQNPRHLVRRRGQEARLRCSPMKGHSHVYWYRQLPEEGLKFMVYLQKENIIDESGMPKERFSAEFPKEGPSILRIQQVVRGDSAAYFCASSPPWAEQETQYFGPGTRLLVL.

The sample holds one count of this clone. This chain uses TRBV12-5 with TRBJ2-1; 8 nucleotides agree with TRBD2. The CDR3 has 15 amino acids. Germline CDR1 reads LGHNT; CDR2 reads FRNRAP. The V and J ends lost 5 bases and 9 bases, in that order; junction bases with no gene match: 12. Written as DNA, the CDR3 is TGTGCTAGTGGTCCCGGGACTAGAGAGGACCGTGAGCAGTTCTTC. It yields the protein CASGPGTREDREQFF.